This T cell receptor beta chain was observed in a study of molecular identifiers for immune sequencing clone quantification (dated by TCRdb to between 2017 and 2018). Regarding the research as a whole: For a replicate experiment, RNA from 20,000 or 100,000 naive CD8 T cells was divided into five aliquots, and four of the five aliquots were sequenced. The study was a methods study using CD8 T cells to benchmark molecular-identifier clustering-based TCR repertoire sequencing (MIDCIRS) and TCR RNA copy counting. What the work shows at the level of the full study, not this receptor alone: In CMV-specific effector cells, clones with more than 20 RNA copies contained over 97% of molecules, whereas in naive cells such clones contained under 1% of molecules. Approximately 3.1 recovered TCR RNA copies per cell were obtained by modeling, versus approximately 9 by digital PCR, implying a capture efficiency of about 30%. The sizes of highly expanded clones could end up underestimated when identical TCR molecules share a barcode. A single cell's worth of spiked-in Jurkat TCR RNA was reported detectable even among around 970,000 naive CD8 T cells. Without barcode sub-clustering, chimeric consensus sequences inflated TCR diversity; chimeras reached as high as 47%. Spiked-in Jurkat TCR RNA (around 9 copies' worth), which is not part of the donor repertoire, was contained in the naive libraries.

In its sample, this clonotype was seen many times. No cognate antigen has been identified for it. No quality values exist for individual bases; no much larger clone is one base distant. Libraries of naive CD8 T cells were generated from roughly 20,000 to 1,000,000 sorted cells, with 10%, 30% or 50% of the purified RNA used. On a BD FACSAria II, naive CD8 T cells were FACS-sorted as CD8+CD4-CCR7+CD45RA+ and collected into RLT Plus buffer. More than 8 TCR copies' worth of Jurkat RNA were spiked into roughly 20,000-1,000,000 naive CD8 T cell samples to test detection sensitivity. Enrichment of CD8 T cells was done with RosetteSep CD8+ T Cell Enrichment Cocktail plus Ficoll-Paque, and ACK red cell lysis came afterward. Libraries were made using PCR. Instrument used: Illumina HiSeq 4000. Bulk TCR libraries were generated as previously described, with the TCR primers listed in Table S5 used. Total RNA was purified with the Qiagen AllPrep DNA/RNA kit. Before any analysis, reads coming from multiple sequencing runs of the same library were combined into one pool. The source study handled its data this way. Reads were retained only if an exact TCR constant sequence was present, and the retained reads were trimmed to 150 nt and grouped according to their 12-nt molecular barcodes. Reads in each barcode group were sub-clustered using a 15% Levenshtein threshold, and a quality-weighted consensus sequence was built for each RNA molecule. Non-functional sequences were removed, as were lower-count sequences one edit away from another. Based on a fit of two negative binomial distributions, barcode sub-clusters having less than 20% of the maximum read count were discarded. TCRdb reran the public reads through fastp at Q25 and MiXCR, keeping productive beta chains. All rows with the same CDR3 protein become a single entry with the most common DNA and genes. TCRdb's processing, not the authors', yielded these V and J calls. This sample is represented by 88,000 or so distinct CDR3 sequences; 21% of them were singletons. Clones ranked in the top ten supply around 1.1% of the sample.

Source material: naive CD8+ T cells from blood, with Jurkat cell RNA spiked in. The cell subset or site label of this sample denotes: FACS-sorted CD8+CD4-CCR7+CD45RA+ naive T cells. The source is a human donor in good health. Some libraries in this study had Jurkat cell RNA spiked in.

CDR3 region: CSARSRGQAADTQYF. At the DNA level, the sequence is TGCAGTGCTAGATCGCGGGGGCAGGCCGCAGATACGCAGTATTTT. Recombination connected TRBV20-1 to TRBJ2-3, and the D gene may be TRBD2, 7 bases matching. V is reduced by 2 bases and J by 4 bases, leaving a spacing of 16 bases between them. CDR1 DFQATT and CDR2 SNEGSKA were looked up in the germline V gene (reference sequence). The CDR3, from cysteine to phenylalanine, totals 15 residues. CDR3 DNA only is kept here, 45 bases in frame from base 1.